The next 10 T cell receptor beta chains were all read from a single sample in a study of blood T cell repertoires in COVID-19. Profiled with immunoSEQ multiplex PCR; TCRdb holds only in-frame clones, not every one. Of approximately 140,000 clones listed, 80% to 90% are singletons. The sequenced sample consisted of peripheral blood. The source of these receptors is a man aged 65-85 years with acute or convalescent COVID-19.

This chain joins TRBV29-1 and TRBJ2-7; D perhaps matches TRBD2 (6 bases). CDR1 and CDR2 (germline): SQVTM, ANQGSEA. V was shortened by 7 bases and J by 1 base, with 8 bases between the two germline ends. The CDR3 spans 11 residues. The DNA for the CDR3 is TGCAGCGCCGGGAGATCCTACGAGCAGTACTTC. This codes for CSAGRSYEQYF.

The chain is built from TRBV5-1 and TRBJ2-7; 15 bases match TRBD2. J was trimmed by 0 bases and V by 4 bases; bases with no gene match: 8. The germline V gene has CDR1 SGHRS and CDR2 YFSETQ. The CDR3 extends over 18 amino acids. The CDR3 region is CASSTGTSGRTLSYEQYF. CDR3 DNA sequence: TGCGCCAGCAGCACCGGGACTAGCGGGAGGACCCTCTCCTACGAGCAGTACTTC.

The gene calls are TRBV28 and TRBJ1-2; 7 positions agree with TRBD1. This CDR3 region has 15 residues. Germline V lookup: CDR1 MDHEN, CDR2 SYDVKM. V shed 1 base, J shed 5 bases, and the junction held 7 bases outside the gene matches. The CDR3 nucleotides are TGTGCCAGCAGTTTATTGACAGGGCGCGAGTATGGCTACACCTTC. It specifies CASSLLTGREYGYTF.

The chain combines TRBV10-3 with TRBJ2-3; 12 bases are shared with TRBD2. V shed 5 bases, J shed 6 bases, and the junction held 3 bases outside the gene matches. CDR1 ENHRY and CDR2 SYGVKD come from the germline V gene. The CDR3 totals 14 residues. In DNA form, the CDR3 reads TGTGCCATCAGTCGACTAGCGGGAGACGATACGCAGTATTTT. It encodes CAISRLAGDDTQYF.

J is TRBJ1-5 and V is TRBV7-8, with 7 bases fitting TRBD1. V shed 5 bases and J 4 bases; nucleotides not matched to a gene: 11. Germline lookup yields CDR1 SGHVS and CDR2 FQNEAQ. The CDR3 extends over 16 amino acids. This CDR3 reads CASSPEQGRRNQPQHF. In DNA, the CDR3 is TGTGCCAGCAGCCCCGAACAGGGGAGGAGGAATCAGCCCCAGCATTTT.

The V call is TRBV7-8, the J call TRBJ1-6, with D unresolved. The CDR3 is 13 residues long. Per the germline V gene, CDR1 is SGHVS and CDR2 is FQNEAQ. V lost 2 bases and J 7 bases, leaving 6 bases between the germline ends. The CDR3 loop is CASSLMSNSPLHF. The CDR3 DNA reads TGTGCCAGCAGCTTAATGAGCAATTCACCCCTCCACTTT.

The chain combines TRBV10-3 with TRBJ1-2; D is undetermined. The germline V and J ends were trimmed by 0 bases and 4 bases, with 6 bases remaining between them. Germline-derived CDR1 and CDR2 are ENHRY and SYGVKD. The CDR3 has 13 amino acids. The CDR3: CAISESEGYGYTF. For the CDR3, the DNA is TGTGCCATCAGTGAGTCGGAGGGCTATGGCTACACCTTC.

The V call is TRBV11-2, the J call TRBJ2-1; the match to TRBD2 covers 7 bases. Germline-derived CDR1 and CDR2 are SGHAT and FQNNGV. The CDR3 covers 15 residues. J was trimmed by 1 base and V by 1 base; bases with no gene match: 1. CDR3 sequence: CASSLASGSYNEQFF. The DNA for the CDR3 is TGTGCCAGCAGCTTAGCTAGCGGATCCTACAATGAGCAGTTCTTC.

The CDR3 spells CASSNTQGGGYTF. DNA for the CDR3: TGTGCCAGCAGCAACACCCAGGGAGGGGGCTACACCTTC. The chain couples TRBV7-2 to TRBJ1-2; a possible D gene is TRBD1 (5 bases). V was pared by 5 bases and J by 8 bases, with 15 bases between. Germline V CDR1 and CDR2: SGHTA, FQGNSA. The CDR3 has 13 amino acids.

Written as DNA, the CDR3 is TGTGCCAGCAGTGGTTCTTTGGGAGGGTCCTCCCAAGAGACCCAGTACTTC. Its translation: CASSGSLGGSSQETQYF. The chain carries TRBV6-1 and TRBJ2-5; TRBD2 matches 7 bases. This CDR3 contains 17 residues. Germline CDR1 is MNHNS and CDR2 is SASEGT. V was clipped by 4 bases and J by 1 base; unmatched bases: 12.